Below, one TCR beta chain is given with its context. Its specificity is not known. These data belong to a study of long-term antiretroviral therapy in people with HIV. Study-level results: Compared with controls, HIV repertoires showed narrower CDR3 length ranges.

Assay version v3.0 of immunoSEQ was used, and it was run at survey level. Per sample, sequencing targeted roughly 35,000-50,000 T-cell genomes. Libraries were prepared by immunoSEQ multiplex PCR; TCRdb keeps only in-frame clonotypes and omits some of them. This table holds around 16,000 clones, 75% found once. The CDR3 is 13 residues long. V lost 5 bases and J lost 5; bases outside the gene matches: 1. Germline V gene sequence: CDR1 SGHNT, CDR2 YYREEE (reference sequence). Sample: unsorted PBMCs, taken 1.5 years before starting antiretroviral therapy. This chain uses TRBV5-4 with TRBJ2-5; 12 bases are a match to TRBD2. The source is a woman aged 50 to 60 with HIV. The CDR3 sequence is CASSLAGGETQYF. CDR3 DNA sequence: TGTGCCAGCAGTCTAGCGGGGGGGGAGACCCAGTACTTC.